Listed below are T cell receptor beta chains from one sample, sequenced in a study of OX40 agonist ivuxolimab in advanced cancers. TCRdb keeps only in-frame clones here, not all; method: immunoSEQ multiplex PCR. Of around 80,000 clones listed, 84% are singletons. Material: CD4+ or CD8+ T cells sorted from blood, obtained in a trial of the OX40 agonist ivuxolimab. The receptors shown here come from an adult with an advanced solid tumor such as melanoma, head and neck, liver or kidney cancer. The CDR3 runs from the conserved cysteine through the conserved F or W. D genes are given only for firm matches. Clone size appears in some rows only: once, few, many, or a class for an expanded clone.

>.|TRBJ1-5|.|TRBV28
CASSSQLDQPQHF
TGTGCCAGCAGTTCCCAGCTGGATCAGCCCCAGCATTTT
>.|TRBJ1-4|.|TRBV4-1
CASSLRQRTNEKLFF
TGCGCCAGCAGTCTGCGACAGAGAACTAATGAAAAACTGTTTTTT
>.|TRBJ2-7|.|TRBV28
CASSLGFSYEQYF
TGTGCCAGCAGTTTAGGGTTCTCCTACGAGCAGTACTTC
>.|TRBJ2-7|.|TRBV28
CASRPGSSYEQYF
TGTGCCAGCAGGCCGGGTTCCTCCTACGAGCAGTACTTC
>.|TRBJ2-5|.|TRBV7-3
CASSLGLQETQYF
TGTGCCAGCAGCCTGGGACTTCAAGAGACCCAGTACTTC
>TRBD2|TRBJ2-1|.|TRBV7-3
CASSLTQREGGEQFF
TGTGCCAGCAGCTTAACTCAGCGGGAGGGCGGTGAGCAGTTCTTC
>.|TRBJ2-1|few|TRBV30
CAWSGLVGEVGSYNEQFF
TGTGCCTGGAGTGGTCTGGTGGGAGAGGTTGGTTCCTACAATGAGCAGTTCTTC
>TRBD2|TRBJ2-3|.|TRBV9
CASSAAGTSGSTDTQYF
TGTGCCAGCAGCGCCGCGGGAACTAGCGGTAGCACAGATACGCAGTATTTT
>.|TRBJ2-3|.|TRBV5-6
CASSPSRGDTQYF
TGTGCCAGCAGCCCCAGCCGGGGAGATACGCAGTATTTT
>.|TRBJ1-1|.|TRBV5-6
CASSLFGGAEAFF
TGTGCCAGCAGCTTGTTCGGGGGGGCTGAAGCTTTCTTT
>.|TRBJ2-3|.|TRBV9
CASSVASGVHTQYF
TGTGCCAGCAGCGTAGCGTCGGGTGTACATACGCAGTATTTT
>.|TRBJ2-2|.|TRBV6-5
CASRPLTGNTGELFF
TGTGCCAGCAGGCCCCTCACAGGGAACACCGGGGAGCTGTTTTTT
>.|TRBJ1-1|once|TRBV5-6
CASSLAQGPGMYEAFF
TGTGCCAGCAGCTTGGCCCAGGGACCGGGTATGTATGAAGCTTTCTTT
>.|TRBJ2-1|.|TRBV4-3
CASSQDAQTRNEQFF
TGCGCCAGCAGCCAAGACGCTCAGACTCGGAATGAGCAGTTCTTC
>.|TRBJ1-4|.|TRBV7-2
CASSLGSGSGEKLFF
TGTGCCAGCAGCTTAGGATCTGGGAGTGGCGAAAAACTGTTTTTT
>.|TRBJ1-6|.|TRBV7-9
CASSPTTAFNSPLHF
TGTGCCAGCAGCCCGACGACAGCGTTTAATTCACCCCTCCACTTT
>.|TRBJ1-4|.|TRBV4-2
CASSPATGTTNEKLFF
TGTGCCAGCAGCCCAGCTACAGGGACCACTAATGAAAAACTGTTTTTT
>.|TRBJ1-2|.|TRBV2
CASSEEVQAGWGYTF
TGTGCCAGCAGTGAAGAGGTCCAGGCAGGCTGGGGCTACACCTTC
>.|TRBJ1-3|.|TRBV27
CASSPTWTASGNTIYF
TGTGCCAGCAGTCCAACTTGGACAGCCTCTGGAAACACCATATATTTT
>TRBD1|TRBJ2-3|.|TRBV4-1
CASSLDRTGDGTDTQYF
TGCGCCAGCAGCCTCGACCGGACAGGCGACGGCACAGATACGCAGTATTTT
>.|TRBJ2-5|.|TRBV11-3
CASSPASGQETQYF
TGTGCCAGCAGCCCCGCCTCGGGCCAAGAGACCCAGTACTTC
>TRBD1|TRBJ1-2|.|TRBV7-2
CASSFSSWDRVNYGYTF
TGTGCCAGCAGCTTTAGCTCCTGGGACAGGGTTAACTATGGCTACACCTTC
>TRBD1|TRBJ2-1|.|TRBV6-5
CASSSRRTGDYNEQFF
TGTGCCAGCAGTTCGCGAAGGACAGGGGATTACAATGAGCAGTTCTTC
>.|TRBJ1-4|.|TRBV9
CASRGENEKLFF
TGTGCCAGCAGGGGGGAAAATGAAAAACTGTTTTTT
>.|TRBJ2-7|once|TRBV30
CAWSTRHSSYEQYF
TGTGCCTGGAGTACCAGGCATAGCTCCTACGAGCAGTACTTC
>.|TRBJ2-2|.|TRBV14
CASGGSAGELFF
TGTGCCAGCGGAGGTTCGGCCGGGGAGCTGTTTTTT
>.|TRBJ2-1|.|TRBV5-1
CASSLPTGSSYNEQFF
TGCGCCAGCAGCTTGCCCACGGGGAGCTCCTACAATGAGCAGTTCTTC
>.|TRBJ2-1|once|TRBV7-2
CASSSERGVYNEQFF
TGTGCCAGCAGTTCTGAGAGGGGCGTCTACAATGAGCAGTTCTTC
>.|TRBJ1-4|once|TRBV11-2
CASRLTRAGPLGTNEKLFF
TGTGCCAGCAGACTTACGAGGGCGGGACCCCTGGGTACTAATGAAAAACTGTTTTTT
>.|TRBJ2-6|once|TRBV11-2
CASSPRFSGANVLTF
TGTGCCAGCAGCCCAAGATTCTCTGGGGCCAACGTCCTGACTTTC
>.|TRBJ1-1|.|TRBV6-6
CASSSQGRETEAFF
TGTGCCAGCAGTTCCCAGGGGAGGGAAACTGAAGCTTTCTTT
>.|TRBJ1-1|.|TRBV10-3
CAISPTGRGTEAFF
TGTGCCATCAGCCCCACAGGGAGAGGCACTGAAGCTTTCTTT
>.|TRBJ2-3|.|TRBV7-9
CASSWEPNTQYF
TGTGCCAGCAGCTGGGAGCCTAATACGCAGTATTTT
>.|TRBJ2-1|.|TRBV9
CASSGRGGSYNEQFF
TGTGCCAGCAGCGGCAGGGGGGGCTCCTACAATGAGCAGTTCTTC
>.|TRBJ1-1|.|TRBV7-8
CASSSASVNTEAFF
TGTGCCAGCAGCTCCGCAAGTGTGAACACTGAAGCTTTCTTT
>.|TRBJ1-2|.|TRBV28
CASSTLRASAYGYTF
TGTGCCAGCAGTACACTCCGGGCCTCTGCTTATGGCTACACCTTC
>.|TRBJ1-6|few|TRBV10-2
CASSDEGRDYNSPLHF
TGCGCCAGCAGTGATGAGGGACGGGACTATAATTCACCCCTCCACTTT
>.|TRBJ1-5|.|TRBV7-8
CASSLGGQGSNQPQHF
TGTGCCAGCAGCTTAGGGGGGCAGGGAAGCAATCAGCCCCAGCATTTT
>.|TRBJ2-1|.|TRBV28
CASSPRLWVFF
TGTGCCAGCAGTCCCCGGCTATGGGTCTTCTTC
>TRBD1|TRBJ1-3|once|TRBV9
CASSATGGASGNTIYF
TGTGCCAGCAGCGCGACAGGGGGCGCATCTGGAAACACCATATATTTT
>.|TRBJ2-2|.|TRBV6-5
CASSPPGPGAGELFF
TGTGCCAGCAGTCCACCCGGGCCTGGGGCCGGGGAGCTGTTTTTT
>.|TRBJ2-6|.|TRBV18
CASSPRSGGANVLTF
TGTGCCAGCTCACCGCGTTCGGGGGGGGCCAACGTCCTGACTTTC
>.|TRBJ1-4|.|TRBV7-2
CASSLPSGQGEKLFF
TGTGCCAGCAGCCTGCCGAGCGGACAAGGGGAAAAACTGTTTTTT
>TRBD2|TRBJ2-3|.|TRBV9
CASSAGTSGNTDTQYF
TGTGCCAGCAGCGCGGGGACTAGCGGGAACACAGATACGCAGTATTTT
>.|TRBJ2-7|.|TRBV5-1
CASSSGTPPLSYEQYF
TGCGCCAGCAGCTCTGGGACACCGCCTCTTAGTTACGAGCAGTACTTC
>.|TRBJ1-2|once|TRBV11-3
CASSLDGGRTDYGYTF
TGTGCCAGCAGCTTAGATGGGGGACGGACGGACTATGGCTACACCTTC
>.|TRBJ2-5|.|TRBV6-1
CASSELGRRETQYF
TGTGCCAGCAGTGAACTAGGGCGCCGGGAGACCCAGTACTTC
>.|TRBJ2-1|.|TRBV27
CASSLSVSRYNEQFF
TGTGCCAGCAGTTTATCCGTCAGTCGCTACAATGAGCAGTTCTTC
>.|TRBJ2-7|.|TRBV27
CASSPPGGQAYEQYF
TGTGCCAGCAGTCCCCCCGGGGGGCAGGCCTACGAGCAGTACTTC
>TRBD2|TRBJ2-1|.|TRBV19
CASSMSGSTEQFF
TGTGCCAGTAGTATGAGCGGGAGCACTGAGCAGTTCTTC
>TRBD1|TRBJ1-4|.|TRBV28
CASSSPSETGRTNEKLFF
TGTGCCAGCAGTTCCCCTAGTGAGACAGGGCGGACTAATGAAAAACTGTTTTTT
>.|TRBJ2-7|.|TRBV5-6
CASSLVLSPYEQYF
TGTGCCAGCAGCTTGGTTCTATCTCCCTACGAGCAGTACTTC
>.|TRBJ1-5|.|TRBV10-3
CAISEDQNSNQPQHF
TGTGCCATCAGTGAGGACCAGAATAGCAATCAGCCCCAGCATTTT
>.|TRBJ2-2|.|TRBV28
CASSFPSGTGELFF
TGTGCCAGCAGTTTTCCGAGCGGCACCGGGGAGCTGTTTTTT
>.|TRBJ1-1|few|TRBV6-1
CASSVGVMNTEAFF
TGTGCCAGCAGTGTCGGGGTCATGAACACTGAAGCTTTCTTT